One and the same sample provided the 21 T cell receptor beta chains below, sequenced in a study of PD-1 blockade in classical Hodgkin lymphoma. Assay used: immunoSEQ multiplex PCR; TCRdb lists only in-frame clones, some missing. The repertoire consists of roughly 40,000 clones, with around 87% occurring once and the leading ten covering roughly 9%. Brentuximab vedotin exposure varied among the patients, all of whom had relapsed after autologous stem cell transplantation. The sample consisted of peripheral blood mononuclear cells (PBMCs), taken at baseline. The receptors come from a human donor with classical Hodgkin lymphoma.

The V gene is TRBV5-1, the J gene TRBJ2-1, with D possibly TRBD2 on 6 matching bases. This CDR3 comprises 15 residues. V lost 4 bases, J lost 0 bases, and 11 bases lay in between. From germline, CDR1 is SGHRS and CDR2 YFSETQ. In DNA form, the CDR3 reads TGCGCCAGCAGCGTTGGGGGGAGCTCCTACAATGAGCAGTTCTTC. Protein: CASSVGGSSYNEQFF.

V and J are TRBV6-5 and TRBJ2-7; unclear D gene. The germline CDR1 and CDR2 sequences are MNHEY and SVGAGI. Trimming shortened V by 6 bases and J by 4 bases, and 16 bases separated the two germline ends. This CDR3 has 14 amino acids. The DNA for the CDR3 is TGTGCCAGCAGCAAGGGTAGAGAGGCTTACGAGCAGTACTTC. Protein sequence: CASSKGREAYEQYF.

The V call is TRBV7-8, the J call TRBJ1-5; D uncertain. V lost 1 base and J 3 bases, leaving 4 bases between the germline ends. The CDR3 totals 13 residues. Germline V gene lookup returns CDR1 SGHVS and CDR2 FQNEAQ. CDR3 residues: CASSLGYNQPQHF. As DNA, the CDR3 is TGTGCCAGCAGCTTAGGGTACAATCAGCCCCAGCATTTT.

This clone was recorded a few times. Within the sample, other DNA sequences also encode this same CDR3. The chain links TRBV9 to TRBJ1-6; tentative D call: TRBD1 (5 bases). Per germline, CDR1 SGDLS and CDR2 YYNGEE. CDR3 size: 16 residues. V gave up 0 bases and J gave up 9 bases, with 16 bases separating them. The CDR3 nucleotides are TGTGCCAGCAGCGTAGCTCGGGGAGGGGTGGGTTCACCCCTCCACTTT. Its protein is CASSVARGGVGSPLHF.

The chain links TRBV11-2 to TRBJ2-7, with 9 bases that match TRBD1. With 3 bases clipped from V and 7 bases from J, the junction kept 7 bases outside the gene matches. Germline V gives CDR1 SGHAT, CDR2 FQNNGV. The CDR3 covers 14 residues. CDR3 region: CASSFGTGSREQYF. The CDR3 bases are TGTGCCAGCAGCTTCGGGACAGGGAGCAGAGAGCAGTACTTC.

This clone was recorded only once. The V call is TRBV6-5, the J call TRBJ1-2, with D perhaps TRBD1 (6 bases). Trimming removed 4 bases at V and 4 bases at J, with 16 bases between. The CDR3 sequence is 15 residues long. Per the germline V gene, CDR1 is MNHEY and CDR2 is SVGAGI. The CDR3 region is CASSLGQLGSYGYTF. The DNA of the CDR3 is TGTGCCAGCAGTTTAGGACAGCTGGGATCCTATGGCTACACCTTC.

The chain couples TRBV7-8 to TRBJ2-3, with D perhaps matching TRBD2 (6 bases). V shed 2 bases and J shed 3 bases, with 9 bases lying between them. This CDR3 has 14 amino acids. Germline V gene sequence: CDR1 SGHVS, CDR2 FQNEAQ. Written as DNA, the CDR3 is TGTGCCAGCAGCTTACCCCGGGGGACAGATACGCAGTATTTT. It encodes CASSLPRGTDTQYF. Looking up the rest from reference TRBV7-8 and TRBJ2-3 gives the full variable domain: GAGVSQSPRYKVAKRGQDVALRCDPISGHVSLFWYQQALGQGPEFLTYFQNEAQLDKSGLPSDRFFAERPEGSVSTLKIQRTQQEDSAVYLCASSLPRGTDTQYFGPGTRLTVL.

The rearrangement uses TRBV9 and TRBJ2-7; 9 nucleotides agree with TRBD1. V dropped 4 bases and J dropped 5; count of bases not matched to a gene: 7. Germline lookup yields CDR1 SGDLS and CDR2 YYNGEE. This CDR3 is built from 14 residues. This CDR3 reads CASSPGQGRHEQYF. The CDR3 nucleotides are TGTGCCAGCAGCCCGGGACAGGGAAGGCACGAGCAGTACTTC.

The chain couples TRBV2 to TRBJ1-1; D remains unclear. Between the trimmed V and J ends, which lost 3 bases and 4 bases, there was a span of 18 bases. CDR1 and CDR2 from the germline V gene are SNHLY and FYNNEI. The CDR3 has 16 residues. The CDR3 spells CASSEAQALIGTEAFF. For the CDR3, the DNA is TGTGCCAGCAGTGAGGCACAAGCTCTGATAGGCACTGAAGCTTTCTTT.

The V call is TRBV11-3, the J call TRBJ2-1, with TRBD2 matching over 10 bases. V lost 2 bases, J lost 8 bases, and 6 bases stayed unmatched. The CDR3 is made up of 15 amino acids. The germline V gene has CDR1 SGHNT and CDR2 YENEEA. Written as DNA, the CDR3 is TGTGCCAGCAGCTTAATGAGCGGGAGGGAGGATGAGCAGTTCTTC. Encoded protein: CASSLMSGREDEQFF.

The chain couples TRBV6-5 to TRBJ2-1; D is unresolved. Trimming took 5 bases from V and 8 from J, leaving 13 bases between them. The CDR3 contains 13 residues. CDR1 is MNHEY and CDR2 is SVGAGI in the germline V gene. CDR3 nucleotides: TGTGCCAGCAGTACCACCCGTAGCCATGAGCAGTTCTTC. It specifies CASSTTRSHEQFF.

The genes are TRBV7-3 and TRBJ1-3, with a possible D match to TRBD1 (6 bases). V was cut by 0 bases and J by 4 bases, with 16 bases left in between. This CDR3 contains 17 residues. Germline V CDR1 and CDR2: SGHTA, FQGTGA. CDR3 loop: CASSLTPTGTYGNTIYF. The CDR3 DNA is TGTGCCAGCAGCTTAACCCCGACAGGTACCTACGGAAACACCATATATTTT.

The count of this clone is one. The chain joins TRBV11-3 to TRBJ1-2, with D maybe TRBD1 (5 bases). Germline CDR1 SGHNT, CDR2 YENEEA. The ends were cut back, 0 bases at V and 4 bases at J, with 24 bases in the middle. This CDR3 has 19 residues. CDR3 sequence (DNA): TGTGCCAGCAGCTTAGATGTCCACGGCGGTAGCCCCGGGACCTATGGCTACACCTTC. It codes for CASSLDVHGGSPGTYGYTF.

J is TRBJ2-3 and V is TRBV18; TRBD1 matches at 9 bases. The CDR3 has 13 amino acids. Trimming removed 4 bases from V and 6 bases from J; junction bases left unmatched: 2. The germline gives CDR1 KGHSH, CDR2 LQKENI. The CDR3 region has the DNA TGTGCCAGCTCACGGGACAGGGCTGATACGCAGTATTTT. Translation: CASSRDRADTQYF.

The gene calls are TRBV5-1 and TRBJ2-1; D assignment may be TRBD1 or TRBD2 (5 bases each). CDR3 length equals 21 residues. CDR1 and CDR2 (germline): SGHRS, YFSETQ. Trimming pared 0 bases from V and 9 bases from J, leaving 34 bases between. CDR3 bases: TGCGCCAGCAGCTTGGCATGGGGGAGAATGGTAACCACCCTGTGGGGCAGTGAGCAGTTCTTC. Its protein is CASSLAWGRMVTTLWGSEQFF.

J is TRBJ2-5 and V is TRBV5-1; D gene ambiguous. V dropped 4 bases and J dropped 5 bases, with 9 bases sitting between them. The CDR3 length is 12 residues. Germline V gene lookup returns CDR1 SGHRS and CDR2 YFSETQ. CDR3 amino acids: CASSPSRETQYF. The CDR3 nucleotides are TGCGCCAGCAGCCCGTCCCGGGAGACCCAGTACTTC.

The CDR3 DNA follows: TGTGCCAGCAGTATTGGGGGGAACACTGAAGCTTTCTTT. Encoded protein: CASSIGGNTEAFF. The chain couples TRBV27 to TRBJ1-1, with a possible D match to TRBD1 (5 bases). This CDR3 spans 13 amino acids. V was pared by 5 bases and J by 1 base, with 8 bases between. Germline V lookup: CDR1 MNHEY, CDR2 SMNVEV (reference sequence).

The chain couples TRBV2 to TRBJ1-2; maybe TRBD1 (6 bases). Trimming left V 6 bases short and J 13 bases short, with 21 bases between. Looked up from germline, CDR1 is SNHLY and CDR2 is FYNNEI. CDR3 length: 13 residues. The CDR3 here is CASRRDTIPQGTF. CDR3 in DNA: TGTGCCAGCAGGCGGGACACTATACCCCAGGGCACCTTC.

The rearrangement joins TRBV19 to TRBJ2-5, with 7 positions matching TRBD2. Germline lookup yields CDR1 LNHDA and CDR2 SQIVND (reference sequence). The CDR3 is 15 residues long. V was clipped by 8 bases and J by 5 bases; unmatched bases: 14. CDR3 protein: CASSPLAVAWETQYF. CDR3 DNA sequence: TGTGCCAGTTCCCCCCTAGCGGTGGCGTGGGAGACCCAGTACTTC.

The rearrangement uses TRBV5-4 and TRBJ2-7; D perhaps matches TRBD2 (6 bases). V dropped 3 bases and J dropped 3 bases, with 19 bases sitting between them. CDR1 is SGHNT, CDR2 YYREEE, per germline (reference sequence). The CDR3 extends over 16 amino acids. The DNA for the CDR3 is TGTGCCAGCAGCTCTGGAGGGGCCCGGGTCTACTACGAGCAGTACTTC. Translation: CASSSGGARVYYEQYF.

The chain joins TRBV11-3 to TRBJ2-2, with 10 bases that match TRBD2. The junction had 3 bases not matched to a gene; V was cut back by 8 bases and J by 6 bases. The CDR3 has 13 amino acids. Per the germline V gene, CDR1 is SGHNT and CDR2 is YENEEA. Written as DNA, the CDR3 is TGTGCCAGCGGGCTAGCGGGGGCCGGGGAGCTGTTTTTT. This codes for CASGLAGAGELFF. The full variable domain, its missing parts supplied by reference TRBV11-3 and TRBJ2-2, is EAGVVQSPRYKIIEKKQPVAFWCNPISGHNTLYWYLQNLGQGPELLIRYENEEAVDDSQLPKDRFSAERLKGVDSTLKIQPAELGDSAVYLCASGLAGAGELFFGEGSRLTVL.